This T cell receptor beta chain was recovered during a study of blood T cell repertoires in COVID-19. Study details: T cells, B-cell-depleted T cells, or PBMCs provided the cDNA or gDNA that served as material.

Trimming took 2 bases from V and 6 from J; bases not matched to a gene: 2. The CDR3 runs 14 residues. CDR1 and CDR2 (germline): KGHSH, LQKENI. Enrollment of patients from Seattle took place during active infection, with longitudinal follow-up. In the authors' methods: Reference gene primers were amplified, and this amplification served to estimate nucleated cell counts. Profiled with immunoSEQ multiplex PCR; TCRdb holds only in-frame clones, not every one. V and J calls and clone size follow that table, whereas D and trimming were derived from the DNA. The sample yields tens of thousands of clones, roughly 87% seen once.

The receptor's source is a woman of 80 years or more with COVID-19, enrolled during active disease. Sequenced sample: peripheral blood. The chain has TRBV18 and TRBJ2-3, with TRBD1 matching 10 bases. CDR3 loop: CASSPGQGGDTQYF. In DNA, the CDR3 is TGTGCCAGCTCACCAGGACAGGGGGGCGATACGCAGTATTTT.